These 22 T cell receptor beta chains originate from one sample sequenced in a study of blood T cell repertoires in COVID-19. Profiled with immunoSEQ multiplex PCR; TCRdb holds only in-frame clones, not every one. The top ten clones hold roughly 8.8% of a sample with fewer than 250,000 clones, around 83% of them seen once. Sequencing was done on a sample of peripheral blood. All receptors derive from a woman aged 50 to 60 with acute or convalescent COVID-19.

This clone was picked up one time. V gene TRBV10-3 combines with J gene TRBJ1-1; D might be TRBD1 (5 bases). The germline V and J ends were trimmed by 10 bases and 4 bases, with 13 bases remaining between them. This CDR3 comprises 12 residues. Germline-derived CDR1 and CDR2 are ENHRY and SYGVKD. The CDR3 DNA is TGTGCCACCTACCAGGGTGGCACTGAAGCTTTCTTT. It translates to CATYQGGTEAFF.

The CDR3: CASSFEGYEQYF. The DNA for the CDR3 is TGTGCCAGCAGCTTCGAGGGCTACGAGCAGTACTTC. The gene calls are TRBV11-1 and TRBJ2-7; possible D gene TRBD2, 5 bases. The ends were cut back, 3 bases at V and 3 bases at J, with 6 bases in the middle. This CDR3 is 12 amino acids long. Germline CDR1 and CDR2: SGHAT and FQDESV (reference sequence).

The genes are TRBV10-2 and TRBJ1-1; D not resolved. The V end lost 5 bases, the J end lost 1 base, and 5 bases lay between the germline ends. Per germline, CDR1 WSHSY and CDR2 SAAADI. This CDR3 spans 12 amino acids. DNA of the CDR3: TGCGCCAGCAGTCAGGCGAACACTGAAGCTTTCTTT. It translates to CASSQANTEAFF.

This sequence joins TRBV2 and TRBJ2-5; tentatively, D is TRBD1 (5 bases). CDR3 length: 17 amino acids. V lost 3 bases and J 4 bases, leaving 21 bases between the germline ends. Germline CDR1 reads SNHLY; CDR2 reads FYNNEI. This chain's CDR3 is CASSDVGQGGEGETQYF. The CDR3 DNA sequence: TGTGCCAGCAGTGATGTAGGGCAGGGCGGCGAAGGAGAGACCCAGTACTTC.

The chain combines TRBV5-6 with TRBJ1-5; maybe TRBD1 (5 bases). Trimming took 3 bases from V and 1 from J, leaving 17 bases between them. The CDR3 length is 17 residues. CDR1 is SGHDT, CDR2 YYEEEE, per germline. The CDR3 reads CASSCPAGIESNQPQHF. The CDR3, as DNA: TGTGCCAGCAGCTGCCCAGCAGGGATAGAGAGCAATCAGCCCCAGCATTTT.

The chain employs TRBV5-5 and TRBJ2-7; perhaps TRBD2 as D (5 bases). Germline loops: CDR1 SGHKS, CDR2 YYEKEE (reference sequence). The CDR3 has 13 residues. The V and J ends lost 2 bases and 2 bases respectively, with 8 bases between them. CDR3 protein: CASSFGVTYEQYF. DNA for the CDR3: TGTGCCAGCAGCTTCGGGGTTACCTACGAGCAGTACTTC.

The V call is TRBV6-2 or TRBV6-3, the J call TRBJ2-7, with 8 nucleotides matching TRBD2. Unmatched junction bases numbered 7, after V lost 3 bases and J lost 3 bases. The CDR3 has 15 residues. CDR1 MNHEY and CDR2 SVGEGT come from the germline V gene. The CDR3 DNA sequence: TGTGCCAGCAGTTATAACCCTAGCGGGTACTACGAGCAGTACTTC. Translating gives CASSYNPSGYYEQYF.

V is TRBV5-6 and J is TRBJ2-2; D is unclear. The CDR3 runs to 12 residues. In germline, CDR1 is SGHDT, CDR2 YYEEEE. V was clipped by 2 bases and J by 6 bases, with 5 bases between them. This CDR3 is CASSFISGELFF. The CDR3 DNA is TGTGCCAGCAGCTTTATCTCCGGGGAGCTGTTTTTT.

The gene calls are TRBV4-2 and TRBJ2-7; D perhaps matches TRBD2 (6 bases). V was clipped by 0 bases and J by 5 bases, with 11 bases between them. The CDR3 sequence is 14 residues long. Germline loops: CDR1 LGHNA, CDR2 YNFKEQ. DNA of the CDR3: TGTGCCAGCAGCCAAGAGAGGGCTAGCGACGAGCAGTACTTC. This encodes CASSQERASDEQYF.

J is TRBJ2-1 and V is TRBV19; 11 positions agree with TRBD2. CDR1 and CDR2 from the germline V gene are LNHDA and SQIVND (reference sequence). The CDR3 runs to 14 residues. V lost 6 bases, J lost 4 bases, and 2 bases stayed unmatched. The CDR3 DNA sequence: TGTGCCAGTAGCAGACTAGCGGGATACAATGAGCAGTTCTTC. Its translation: CASSRLAGYNEQFF.

V gene TRBV30 combines with J gene TRBJ1-5; 8 bases agree with TRBD1. V was pared by 1 base and J by 2 bases, with 7 bases of the junction left unmatched. The CDR3 is 16 amino acids. CDR1 and CDR2 (germline): GTSNPN, SVGIG (reference sequence). The CDR3 spells CAWSGTGRGRNQPQHF. DNA for the CDR3: TGTGCCTGGAGTGGGACAGGGCGGGGGCGCAATCAGCCCCAGCATTTT. Based on the CDR3 plus reference TRBV30 and TRBJ1-5, the full variable domain is SQTIHQWPATLVQPVGSPLSLECTVEGTSNPNLYWYRQAAGRGLQLLFYSVGIGQISSEVPQNLSASRPQDRQFILSSKKLLLSDSGFYLCAWSGTGRGRNQPQHFGDGTRLSIL.

CDR3 amino acids: CASGKGQSDTQYF. In DNA form, the CDR3 reads TGCGCCAGCGGTAAGGGACAGTCAGATACGCAGTATTTT. This chain connects TRBV10-2 to TRBJ2-3, with 7 bases identical to TRBD1. The CDR3 is 13 residues long. The trim removed 8 bases at V and 4 bases at J, leaving 6 bases unmatched. Germline values: CDR1 WSHSY, CDR2 SAAADI.

The chain couples TRBV27 to TRBJ2-1, with 11 nucleotides matching TRBD2. The germline V gene encodes CDR1 MNHEY and CDR2 SMNVEV (reference sequence). The J segment lost 4 bases and the V segment lost 5 bases, leaving 7 bases of the junction unmatched. The CDR3 totals 16 residues. CDR3 loop: CASSGRLAGSYNEQFF. DNA of the CDR3: TGTGCCAGCAGTGGGCGACTAGCGGGATCATACAATGAGCAGTTCTTC.

The chain carries TRBV19 and TRBJ1-2; unclear D gene. This CDR3 comprises 12 residues. Deletions cut 6 bases from V and 6 bases from J, with 11 bases between. The V gene's germline CDR1 is LNHDA and CDR2 SQIVND (reference sequence). The DNA for the CDR3 is TGTGCCAGTAGACCTCCAGAGGATGGCTACACCTTC. Translating gives CASRPPEDGYTF.

The V call is TRBV23-1, the J call TRBJ2-1, with D tentatively TRBD1 (5 bases). TRBV23-1 qualifies as an ORF whose function is uncertain. Trimming shortened V by 1 base and J by 8 bases, and 15 bases separated the two germline ends. The CDR3 loop spans 15 amino acids. This CDR3 is CASSQCLGAKHEQFF. The CDR3 nucleotides read TGCGCCAGCAGTCAATGTCTAGGGGCTAAGCATGAGCAGTTCTTC.

Only one count was recorded for this clone. The J gene is TRBJ1-5, the V gene TRBV5-1; TRBD1 agrees at 10 bases. V gave up 0 bases and J gave up 7 bases; unmatched junction bases: 4. From germline, CDR1 is SGHRS and CDR2 YFSETQ. There are 15 residues in the CDR3. CDR3 in DNA: TGCGCCAGCAGCTTGGATTGGACAGGGGGACAGCCCCAGCATTTT. As protein: CASSLDWTGGQPQHF.

This chain joins TRBV5-1 and TRBJ2-5; 12 bases are shared with TRBD1. The CDR3 runs 16 residues. Germline V lookup: CDR1 SGHRS, CDR2 YFSETQ. Trimming cost V 3 bases and J 3 bases; bases outside gene matches: 6. This CDR3 is CASSWGQGAIEETQYF. The CDR3 DNA is TGCGCCAGCAGCTGGGGACAGGGGGCGATTGAAGAGACCCAGTACTTC.

The chain uses TRBV28 and TRBJ2-7; a weak D match, TRBD1 (6 bases). The CDR3 is made up of 16 amino acids. V lost 2 bases and J 0 bases, leaving 14 bases between the germline ends. Germline loops: CDR1 MDHEN, CDR2 SYDVKM. The CDR3 nucleotides read TGTGCCAGCAGTTTAGGGGACACCCCGAGCTCCTACGAGCAGTACTTC. It translates to CASSLGDTPSSYEQYF.

The table lists this clone with a few counts. V is TRBV2 and J is TRBJ2-2; 15 bases match TRBD2. The germline CDR1 and CDR2 sequences are SNHLY and FYNNEI. There are 18 residues in the CDR3. J was trimmed by 10 bases and V by 6 bases; bases with no gene match: 15. CDR3 nucleotides: TGTGCCAGCAGCCCTGGGGGACTAGCGGGAGGATTAAGAGAGGAGCTGTTTTTT. Encoded protein: CASSPGGLAGGLREELFF.

V usage is TRBV4-1 and J usage is TRBJ2-7; 9 bases map to TRBD1. J lost 2 bases, V lost 0 bases, and 5 bases had no gene match. This CDR3 has 16 residues. Germline V CDR1 and CDR2: MGHRA, YSYEKL. CDR3 loop: CASSQDPGQGAYEQYF. The CDR3 coding sequence is TGCGCCAGCAGCCAAGATCCGGGACAGGGAGCCTACGAGCAGTACTTC.

The chain is built from TRBV11-1 and TRBJ2-3; D unresolved. Deletions cut 6 bases from V and 6 bases from J, with 13 bases between. The CDR3 contains 13 residues. The germline V gene encodes CDR1 SGHAT and CDR2 FQDESV (reference sequence). The CDR3 protein is CASRRPPSDTQYF. The CDR3 DNA follows: TGTGCCAGCAGGAGGCCGCCTTCGGATACGCAGTATTTT. The full variable domain, in which reference TRBV11-1 and TRBJ2-3 provide the parts outside the CDR3, is EAEVAQSPRYKITEKSQAVAFWCDPISGHATLYWYRQILGQGPELLVQFQDESVVDDSQLPKDRFSAERLKGVDSTLKIQPAELGDSAMYLCASRRPPSDTQYFGPGTRLTVL.

The V gene is TRBV5-1, the J gene TRBJ1-3; maybe TRBD1 (5 bases). Between the trimmed V and J ends, which lost 5 bases and 0 bases, there was a span of 12 bases. The CDR3 totals 15 residues. The germline V gene has CDR1 SGHRS and CDR2 YFSETQ. CDR3 sequence (DNA): TGCGCCAGCAGTCCCACAGGAAACTCTGGAAACACCATATATTTT. It translates to CASSPTGNSGNTIYF.